These T cell receptor beta chains were read from a single sample in a study of T cell responses to AZD1222 COVID-19 vaccine. Clones were sequenced by immunoSEQ multiplex PCR, and TCRdb holds only the in-frame ones, with some missing. The data contain more than 80,000 clones, about 90% of them seen just once; the ten biggest clones take up roughly 3%. The sample was peripheral blood, taken 28 days after the second AZD1222 dose. The receptors here all came from an adult who received the AZD1222 COVID-19 vaccine. Each CDR3 is given with its conserved first and last residue. The D gene is left open where the match is weak. Clone size appears in some rows only: once, few, many, or a class for an expanded clone.

V: TRBV10-3
D: NA
size: NA
J: TRBJ2-3
DNA: TGTGCCATCAGTGAAAGGGCAGATACGCAGTATTTT
CDR3: CAISERADTQYF

V: TRBV12-3/TRBV12-4
D: NA
size: NA
J: TRBJ1-1
DNA: TGTGCCAGCAGTAGTTCACTGAACACTGAAGCTTTCTTT
CDR3: CASSSSLNTEAFF

V: TRBV14
D: TRBD1
size: NA
J: TRBJ2-1
DNA: TGTGCCAGCAGCCAAGAGGCCGGACAGGGATTCTACAATGAGCAGTTCTTC
CDR3: CASSQEAGQGFYNEQFF

V: TRBV5-1
D: NA
size: NA
J: TRBJ2-1
DNA: TGCGCCAGCAGCTTGGCAGGGGCCGTGGATGAGCAGTTCTTC
CDR3: CASSLAGAVDEQFF

V: TRBV6-5
D: NA
size: NA
J: TRBJ1-5
DNA: TGTGCCAGCACCCACGGGTACAATCAGCCCCAGCATTTT
CDR3: CASTHGYNQPQHF

V: TRBV2
D: NA
size: NA
J: TRBJ1-2
DNA: TGTGCCAGCAGTGAGAGTCCTTACTATGGCTACACCTTC
CDR3: CASSESPYYGYTF

V: TRBV30
D: TRBD1
size: NA
J: TRBJ1-4
DNA: TGTGCCTGGACCCAAGGGACAGGCCCAAATGAAAAACTGTTTTTT
CDR3: CAWTQGTGPNEKLFF

V: TRBV6-6
D: TRBD1
size: few
J: TRBJ2-3
DNA: TGTGCCAGCAGACGGACAGGAAGAACAGATACGCAGTATTTT
CDR3: CASRRTGRTDTQYF

V: TRBV28
D: TRBD1
size: once
J: TRBJ2-7
DNA: TGTGCCAGCAGTTTCAGCCAGAACAGGGGTTCCTACGAGCAGTACTTC
CDR3: CASSFSQNRGSYEQYF

V: TRBV7-9
D: TRBD1
size: NA
J: TRBJ2-2
DNA: TGTGCCAGCAGCCATAAGGGACAGAGAAACACCGGGGAGCTGTTTTTT
CDR3: CASSHKGQRNTGELFF